These T cell receptor beta chains were read from a single sample in a study of shared clonotypes between healthy human individuals. Generated by immunoSEQ multiplex PCR, the TCRdb table keeps only in-frame clones and is missing some. The sample has about 2.5 million clones, 85% to 95% seen once. Sequenced sample: naive CD4+ T cells from PBMCs. These receptors all come from a young man in good health. Some clones in this sample may be carry-over from other donors' samples. Both conserved end residues are trimmed from each CDR3. The D gene is left open where the match is weak.

D	V	J	CDR3
TRBD1	TRBV5-1	TRBJ1-1	ASSWYRDRDDTEAF
TRBD2	TRBV28	TRBJ2-5	ASSFGGGGQETQY
NA	TRBV14	TRBJ2-2	ASSQHGQRNTGELF
NA	TRBV10-2	TRBJ1-3	ASSIATLGNTIY
NA	TRBV18	TRBJ2-3	ASSPRVQSTDTQY
NA	TRBV2	TRBJ2-7	ASSPAYEQY
NA	TRBV6-5	TRBJ2-3	ASVGSTDTQY
NA	TRBV7-9	TRBJ1-3	ASGPMQGLGNTIY
TRBD1	TRBV9	TRBJ1-1	ASSVVGGRTEAF
TRBD2	TRBV25-1	TRBJ2-5	ASRLAGGKETQY
TRBD1	TRBV5-8	TRBJ2-7	ASSGPTGLYYEQY
TRBD1	TRBV28	TRBJ1-2	ASSSTGDSYGYT
TRBD2	TRBV7-2	TRBJ2-2	ASSLGLAGFTGELF
NA	TRBV9	TRBJ2-5	ASSVGDREARETQY
TRBD2	TRBV4-2	TRBJ2-1	ASSQVGLAGDYEQF
NA	TRBV6-1	TRBJ1-2	ASRADPFGYGYT
NA	TRBV2	TRBJ2-7	ASSERTGEQY
NA	TRBV18	TRBJ1-2	ASSPQRQENYGYT
NA	TRBV6-5	TRBJ2-1	ATSKGARGNEQF
NA	TRBV18	TRBJ1-1	ASSPGVKNTEAF
TRBD2	TRBV9	TRBJ2-2	ASSAGLAANTGELF
TRBD1	TRBV7-6	TRBJ1-5	ASSPSGTVINQPQH
NA	TRBV6-5	TRBJ1-5	ASSPTEFYQPQH
TRBD1	TRBV6-5	TRBJ1-5	ASSRDRGPYQPQH
NA	TRBV5-1	TRBJ1-3	ASSLEDLSSGNTIY
TRBD1	TRBV5-6	TRBJ1-4	ASSQDRGLKEKLF
TRBD1	TRBV5-8	TRBJ2-1	ASSKGQGHVSNEQF
TRBD2	TRBV7-3	TRBJ2-3	ASSLKLAGTSTDTQY
NA	TRBV5-1	TRBJ2-7	ASKSQPATKYEQY
TRBD1	TRBV7-9	TRBJ1-6	ASTLGTGDSPLH
TRBD2	TRBV4-1	TRBJ2-7	ASSQGPRTSGSRYEQY
NA	TRBV4-3	TRBJ2-1	ASSQQKYNEQF
NA	TRBV4-1	TRBJ2-7	ASSQAQTERSSYEQY
NA	TRBV5-4	TRBJ1-1	ASSSQPRPEAF
NA	TRBV9	TRBJ2-2	ASSEGRTSRTGELF
NA	TRBV4-1	TRBJ2-5	ASSQVLTQETQY
TRBD2	TRBV6-5	TRBJ2-3	ASSPGLAGVGTQY
NA	TRBV25-1	TRBJ1-2	ASSTAGGLYGYT
TRBD1	TRBV10-3	TRBJ2-7	AISRTGALYEQY
TRBD2	TRBV5-1	TRBJ2-1	ASSLGSGRVNEQF
TRBD1	TRBV13	TRBJ2-5	ASSWTGAEIHQETQY
NA	TRBV21-1	TRBJ1-1	ASSILQGQGTEAF
NA	TRBV9	TRBJ1-4	ASSVGDIQPGEEKLF
NA	TRBV28	TRBJ2-1	ASSPLNQGNSEQF
NA	TRBV7-2	TRBJ2-3	ASSPTRTDTQY
NA	TRBV30	TRBJ1-2	AWSLRDYGYT
NA	TRBV7-9	TRBJ2-7	ASSPTWVPLSYEQY
NA	TRBV30	TRBJ1-1	AWMRGATEAF
NA	TRBV14	TRBJ2-1	ASSPLLLGVREQF
NA	TRBV19	TRBJ1-3	ASSTHFESRPSGNTIY
TRBD1	TRBV10-3	TRBJ2-5	AISADRGPGETQY